This TCR beta chain emerged from a study of shared T cell receptors in the human thymus. Produced via immunoSEQ multiplex PCR; TCRdb's table is partial and in-frame only. The profile shows hundreds of thousands of clones, roughly 90% of them singletons. CDR1 and CDR2 (germline): LGHNA, YSLEER. V was pared by 4 bases and J by 6 bases, with 19 bases between. The CDR3 sequence is 15 residues long. These data also formed part of another study, on human thymus T cells. From that study: It was healthy Finnish infants having corrective surgery for congenital heart defects who were the donors. The thymus tissue came from resections taken during corrective heart surgery. Thymic and blood repertoires appeared to carry a bias in their V and J gene usage. Thymic repertoires from unrelated individuals overlapped highly, related research reported.

Sequencing input: thymocytes. The chain is built from TRBV4-3 and TRBJ2-7; D is possibly TRBD1 (6 bases). The TCR sequence derives from a boy younger than two with a congenital heart defect. CDR3 coding DNA: TGCGCCAGCAGCCCAGACGGGACATCGATTAGCGAGCAGTACTTC. Its translation is CASSPDGTSISEQYF.